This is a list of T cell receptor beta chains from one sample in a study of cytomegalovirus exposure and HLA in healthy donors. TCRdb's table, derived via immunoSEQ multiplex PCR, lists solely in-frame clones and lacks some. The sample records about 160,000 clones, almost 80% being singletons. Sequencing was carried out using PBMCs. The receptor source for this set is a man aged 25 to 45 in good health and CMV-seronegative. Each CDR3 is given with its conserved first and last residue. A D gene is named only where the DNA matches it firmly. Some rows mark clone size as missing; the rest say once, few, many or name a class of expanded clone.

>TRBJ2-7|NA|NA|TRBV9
CASSTNPGDPGEQYF
TGTGCCAGCAGCACAAACCCAGGGGACCCCGGAGAGCAGTACTTC
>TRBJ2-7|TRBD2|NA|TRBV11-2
CASSLELAVLYEQYF
TGTGCCAGCAGCTTAGAACTAGCGGTTTTGTACGAGCAGTACTTC
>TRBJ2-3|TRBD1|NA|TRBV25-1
CASSESGRGSTDTQYF
TGTGCCAGCAGTGAATCGGGCAGGGGGAGCACAGATACGCAGTATTTT
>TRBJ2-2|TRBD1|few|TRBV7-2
CASSLDRAGTGELFF
TGTGCCAGCAGCCTTGACAGGGCGGGCACCGGGGAGCTGTTTTTT
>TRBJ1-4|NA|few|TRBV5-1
CASSLVSGDNEKLFF
TGCGCCAGCAGCTTGGTGTCAGGCGATAATGAAAAACTGTTTTTT
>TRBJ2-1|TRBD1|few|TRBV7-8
CASSSKDRVNNEQFF
TGTGCCAGCAGCTCAAAGGACAGGGTGAACAATGAGCAGTTCTTC
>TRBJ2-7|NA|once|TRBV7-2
CASIEGGTGEQYF
TGTGCCAGCATCGAGGGGGGGACGGGCGAGCAGTACTTC
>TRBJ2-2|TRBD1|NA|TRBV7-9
CASSRQTDRGRGNTGELFF
TGTGCCAGCAGCCGACAGACCGACAGGGGGAGGGGAAACACCGGGGAGCTGTTTTTT
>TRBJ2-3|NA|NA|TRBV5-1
CASSLDSLEVTDTQYF
TGCGCCAGCAGCTTGGACTCATTGGAGGTCACAGATACGCAGTATTTT
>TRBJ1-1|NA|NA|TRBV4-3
CASSQTPVGAETEAFF
TGCGCCAGCAGCCAAACCCCGGTAGGGGCTGAGACTGAAGCTTTCTTT
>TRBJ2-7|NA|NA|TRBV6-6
CASSYSPAVYEQYF
TGTGCCAGCAGTTACTCACCGGCGGTGTACGAGCAGTACTTC
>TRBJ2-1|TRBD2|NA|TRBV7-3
CASSVGLAYNEQFF
TGTGCCAGCAGCGTGGGACTAGCCTACAATGAGCAGTTCTTC
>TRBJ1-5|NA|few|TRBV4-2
CASSQEDGREDQPQHF
TGTGCCAGCAGCCAGGAGGATGGGAGGGAGGATCAGCCCCAGCATTTT
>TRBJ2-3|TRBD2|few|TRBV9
CASSSSGRAGTDTQYF
TGTGCCAGCAGCTCCAGCGGGAGGGCCGGTACAGATACGCAGTATTTT
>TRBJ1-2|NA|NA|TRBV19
CASSIPLGGYGYTF
TGTGCCAGTAGTATCCCCCTAGGAGGCTATGGCTACACCTTC
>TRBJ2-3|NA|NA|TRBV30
CAWSVGVGTDTQYF
TGTGCCTGGAGTGTAGGAGTTGGCACAGATACGCAGTATTTT
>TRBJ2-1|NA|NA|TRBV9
CASSVDTFGEQFF
TGTGCCAGCAGCGTAGATACTTTTGGTGAGCAGTTCTTC
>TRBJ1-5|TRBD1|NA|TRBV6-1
CASSETGGGYQPQHF
TGTGCCAGCAGTGAAACAGGGGGCGGTTATCAGCCCCAGCATTTT